This TCR beta chain was observed in a study of blood T cell repertoires in COVID-19. This clone was seen only once. Assay: immunoSEQ multiplex PCR; the TCRdb copy retains only in-frame clones and omits some. In the table there are 150,000 to 200,000 clones, around four fifths of which are singletons. V lost 8 bases and J lost 2; bases outside the gene matches: 5. Germline V CDR1 and CDR2: SNHLY, FYNNEI. The CDR3 runs to 14 residues. The sample consisted of peripheral blood. This sequence originates from a woman aged 30 to 39 with acute or convalescent COVID-19. The chain recombines TRBV2 with TRBJ2-7; TRBD1 aligns across 11 bases. In nucleotides, the CDR3 is TGTGCCAGCGCCGAGGGACAGGGGGCCTACGAGCAGTACTTC. Encoded protein: CASAEGQGAYEQYF. Using reference TRBV2 and TRBJ2-7 for the parts outside the CDR3, the full variable domain is EPEVTQTPSHQVTQMGQEVILRCVPISNHLYFYWYRQILGQKVEFLVSFYNNEISEKSEIFDDQFSVERPDGSNFTLKIRSTKLEDSAMYFCASAEGQGAYEQYFGPGTRLTVT.